The T cell receptor (beta chain) described here comes from a study of radiation and T cells in renal cell carcinoma. Study-wide points: In blood, top tumor clones expanded by 2 weeks, shrinking by 4.

In the case of this clone: Its antigen is not known.

Assay used: immunoSEQ multiplex PCR; TCRdb lists only in-frame clones, some missing. The table records some 150,000 clones, 86% of them present only once. Unmatched junction bases numbered 8, after V lost 5 bases and J lost 6 bases. Germline CDR1 and CDR2: MNHEY and SMNVEV (reference sequence). There are 15 residues in the CDR3. Time point defined: blood 4 weeks post-SBRT, at nephrectomy. Described treatment: 15 Gy SBRT to primary tumor, nephrectomy 4 weeks later. Nephrectomy followed 15 Gy stereotactic body radiation by 4 weeks. Radiation-treated patients gave blood at baseline, week 2 and week 4. This renal cell carcinoma was of the clear cell type.

This material consisted of blood, taken from a patient whose treatment included radiotherapy and nephrectomy. The V call is TRBV27, the J call TRBJ2-3; TRBD2 matches at 10 bases. The TCR originated in a woman in her forties or fifties with renal cell carcinoma. This chain's CDR3 is CASSPGLAAQDTQYF. In nucleotides, the CDR3 is TGTGCCAGCAGTCCCGGACTAGCGGCACAGGATACGCAGTATTTT.